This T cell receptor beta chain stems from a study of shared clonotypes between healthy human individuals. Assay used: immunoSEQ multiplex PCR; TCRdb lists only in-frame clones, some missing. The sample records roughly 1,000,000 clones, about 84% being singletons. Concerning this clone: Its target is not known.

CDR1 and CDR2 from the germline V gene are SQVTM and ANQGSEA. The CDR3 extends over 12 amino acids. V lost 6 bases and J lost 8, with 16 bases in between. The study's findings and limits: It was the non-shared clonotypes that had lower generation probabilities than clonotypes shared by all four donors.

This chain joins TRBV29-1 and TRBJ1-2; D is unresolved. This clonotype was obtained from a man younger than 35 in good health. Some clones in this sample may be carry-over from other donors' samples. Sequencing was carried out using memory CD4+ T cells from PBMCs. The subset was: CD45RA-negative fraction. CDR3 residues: CSVETTEEGYTF. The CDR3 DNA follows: TGCAGCGTAGAGACAACCGAGGAGGGCTACACCTTC.